The 13 T cell receptor beta chains below all came from one sample that was sequenced in a study of naive and memory T cell subsets. Study-wide results and caveats: Naive repertoires, especially CD8, held a few larger clonotypes, possibly memory cells re-expressing CD45RA.

An equimolar mix of two oligonucleotides served as the beta constant-region primer for TRBC1 and TRBC2. The ligated cDNA underwent four PCR rounds using SP2 and nested alpha and beta constant-region primers. TCRdb re-analysed the UMI-ligation and nested PCR reads in MiXCR, keeping a single row per CDR3 protein. The data hold 85,000 to 130,000 distinct CDR3 sequences, with approximately 14% observed a single time. Which antigens these TCRs recognize remains unknown. Sequencing was carried out using naive CD8+ T cells from blood. The receptors stem from a human donor in good health.

The rearrangement uses TRBV14 and TRBJ2-1; D remains ambiguous. Trimming stripped 0 bases from V and 10 bases from J, with 10 bases between. CDR1 and CDR2 (germline): SGHDN, FVKESK. This CDR3 region has 13 residues. The CDR3 DNA sequence: TGTGCCAGCAGCCAAGATATGGTATGGGAGCAGTTCTTC. This sequence encodes CASSQDMVWEQFF.

Only a few counts were recorded for this clonotype. The chain uses TRBV10-2 and TRBJ2-3, with D maybe TRBD2 (5 bases). Germline lookup yields CDR1 WSHSY and CDR2 SAAADI. V was pared by 3 bases and J by 3 bases, with 7 bases between. This CDR3 region has 13 residues. The CDR3: CASSDGETDTQYF. CDR3 DNA sequence: TGCGCCAGCAGTGATGGGGAGACAGATACGCAGTATTTT.

The V and J genes are TRBV5-1 and TRBJ2-1, with 8 bases aligning to TRBD2. The trim removed 3 bases at V and 5 bases at J, leaving 4 bases unmatched. The CDR3 has 14 residues. Germline V lookup: CDR1 SGHRS, CDR2 YFSETQ. The CDR3 DNA sequence: TGCGCCAGCAGCTCCTTCGGGGGGGACAATGAGCAGTTCTTC. Translation gives CASSSFGGDNEQFF.

This chain joins TRBV13 and TRBJ1-6, with D possibly TRBD1 on 5 matching bases. In germline, CDR1 is PRHDT, CDR2 FYEKMQ (reference sequence). With 2 bases removed from V and 8 bases from J, the gap between germline ends came to 10 bases. The CDR3 consists of 14 residues. The CDR3 region is CASSLQGDDSPLHF. For the CDR3, the DNA is TGTGCCAGCAGCTTACAGGGAGACGATTCACCCCTCCACTTT.

This clonotype came up a few times. The chain uses TRBV28 and TRBJ1-6, with no clear D. There are 16 residues in the CDR3. The germline V gene encodes CDR1 MDHEN and CDR2 SYDVKM. V lost 3 bases and J 0 bases, leaving 9 bases between the germline ends. The CDR3 sequence: CASSFRVSSYNSPLHF. Here the CDR3 DNA reads TGTGCCAGCAGTTTCCGGGTGAGCTCCTATAATTCACCCCTCCACTTT.

This clonotype occurred a few times. The chain employs TRBV24-1 and TRBJ2-7, with TRBD1 as a possible D gene (5 bases). This CDR3 has 12 residues. Germline values: CDR1 KGHDR, CDR2 SFDVKD. Trimming took 5 bases from V and 6 from J, leaving 10 bases between them. Here the CDR3 reads CATSGSGIEQYF. The CDR3 DNA reads as TGTGCCACCAGTGGTTCAGGGATCGAGCAGTACTTC.

The gene calls are TRBV7-2 and TRBJ2-1, with a tentative D call TRBD2 (6 bases). V lost 5 bases and J 10 bases, leaving 9 bases between the germline ends. Germline-derived CDR1 and CDR2 are SGHTA and FQGNSA. The CDR3 has 11 amino acids. CDR3 coding DNA: TGTGCCAGCAGCCAGGGACTGGAGCAGTTCTTC. This gives the protein CASSQGLEQFF.

The chain uses TRBV4-3 and TRBJ2-1; D unclear. This CDR3 has 16 residues. Germline assignment: CDR1 LGHNA and CDR2 YSLEER. With 4 bases removed from V and 1 base from J, the gap between germline ends came to 14 bases. DNA of the CDR3: TGCGCCAGCAGCCGATCTAGGATGATGTCCTACAATGAGCAGTTCTTC. The encoded protein is CASSRSRMMSYNEQFF.

The table lists this clonotype with many counts. The gene calls are TRBV6-2 or TRBV6-3 and TRBJ1-5, with 7 bases lining up with TRBD1. Germline CDR1 MNHEY, CDR2 SVGEGT. The CDR3 totals 15 residues. With V trimmed by 2 bases and J by 9 bases, 10 bases remained unmatched. CDR3 bases: TGTGCCAGCAGTTACCCTGGGACAGCAGCCATGCCCCAGCATTTT. Its protein is CASSYPGTAAMPQHF.

The CDR3 loop is CASRRWENTEAFF. The CDR3 DNA follows: TGTGCCAGCAGGAGGTGGGAGAACACTGAAGCTTTCTTT. V usage is TRBV2 and J usage is TRBJ1-1; D is uncertain. V lost 6 bases, J lost 1 base, and 9 bases lay in between. This CDR3 has 13 amino acids. The germline gives CDR1 SNHLY, CDR2 FYNNEI.

Ten or more counts support this clonotype. This chain uses TRBV15 with TRBJ2-1; D uncertain. This CDR3 has 14 amino acids. Germline V gene sequence: CDR1 LNHNV, CDR2 YYDKDF (reference sequence). The V gene lost 3 bases and the J gene lost 1 base, with 7 bases spanning the gap. The CDR3 sequence: CATSRGLSYNEQFF. For the CDR3, the DNA is TGTGCCACCAGCAGGGGGTTATCCTACAATGAGCAGTTCTTC.

This clonotype was seen a few times. The chain carries TRBV19 and TRBJ1-1; D gene ambiguous. Germline CDR1 LNHDA, CDR2 SQIVND (reference sequence). Trimming pared 6 bases from V and 1 base from J, leaving 9 bases between. CDR3 length: 13 amino acids. The CDR3 here is CASSFLQNTEAFF. As DNA, the CDR3 is TGTGCCAGTAGCTTCCTCCAGAACACTGAAGCTTTCTTT. Supplemented by reference TRBV19 and TRBJ1-1, the full variable domain reads DGGITQSPKYLFRKEGQNVTLSCEQNLNHDAMYWYRQDPGQGLRLIYYSQIVNDFQKGDIAEGYSVSREKKESFPLTVTSAQKNPTAFYLCASSFLQNTEAFFGQGTRLTVV.

The V gene is TRBV20-1, the J gene TRBJ2-1; D call uncertain. Trimming took 5 bases from V and 5 from J, leaving 10 bases between them. CDR1 and CDR2 (germline): DFQATT, SNEGSKA (reference sequence). The CDR3 is 12 residues long. CDR3 sequence reads: CSAESSNNEQFF. CDR3 nucleotide sequence: TGCAGTGCTGAGAGTAGCAACAATGAGCAGTTCTTC.